Each of the 18 T cell receptor beta chains below was sequenced from the same sample in a study of blood T cell repertoires in COVID-19. The table came from immunoSEQ multiplex PCR; TCRdb's copy has only in-frame clones and leaves some out. Of approximately 100,000 clones listed, 85% to 90% were seen once; the top ten hold roughly 4.2%. The material sequenced was peripheral blood. All receptors derive from a human donor with COVID-19, enrolled during active disease. The donor label of this sample is uncertain.

The chain is built from TRBV28 and TRBJ2-7, with D maybe TRBD2 (7 bases). CDR3 length: 15 amino acids. Trimming removed 3 bases from V and 5 bases from J, with 17 bases in between. Germline V lookup: CDR1 MDHEN, CDR2 SYDVKM. The CDR3 DNA follows: TGTGCCAGCAGTTTCTCGGGGGGCGGTGGGAACGAGCAGTACTTC. Translated, it gives CASSFSGGGGNEQYF.

The chain is built from TRBV6-6 and TRBJ1-6, with a tentative D call TRBD1 (5 bases). Trimming left V 4 bases short and J 7 bases short, with 17 bases between. Germline V gene lookup returns CDR1 MNHNY and CDR2 SVGAGI (reference sequence). The CDR3 has 16 amino acids. The chain's CDR3 is CASSFRRQILNSPLHF. The CDR3 DNA reads as TGTGCCAGCAGTTTCCGCCGACAGATTCTAAATTCACCCCTCCACTTT.

The rearrangement uses TRBV5-6 and TRBJ2-7; D perhaps matches TRBD2 (6 bases). Trimming stripped 4 bases from V and 2 bases from J, with 13 bases between. CDR3 length equals 14 residues. The germline gives CDR1 SGHDT, CDR2 YYEEEE. This CDR3 reads CASSPQWEAYEQYF. CDR3 sequence (DNA): TGTGCCAGCAGCCCCCAGTGGGAGGCCTACGAGCAGTACTTC.

V usage is TRBV25-1 and J usage is TRBJ2-5; maybe TRBD1 (6 bases). With 7 bases removed from V and 5 bases from J, the gap between germline ends came to 14 bases. The germline V gene encodes CDR1 MGHDK and CDR2 SYGVNS. This CDR3 comprises 13 residues. CDR3 bases: TGTGCCAGCACCGAGGCAGGGGTTGAGACCCAGTACTTC. The encoded protein is CASTEAGVETQYF.

The genes are TRBV18 and TRBJ1-3, with unresolved D. Germline assignment: CDR1 KGHSH and CDR2 LQKENI. V was clipped by 2 bases and J by 2 bases, with 10 bases between them. CDR3 size: 15 residues. The CDR3 loop reads CASSPEWAAGNTIYF. DNA of the CDR3: TGTGCCAGCTCACCAGAATGGGCAGCTGGAAACACCATATATTTT.

The gene calls are TRBV19 and TRBJ1-2; D is possibly TRBD1 (5 bases). The CDR3 runs to 12 residues. V lost 9 bases and J 6 bases, leaving 14 bases between the germline ends. In germline, CDR1 is LNHDA, CDR2 SQIVND (reference sequence). DNA of the CDR3: TGTGCCAGCACCCCGGGGGGGGATGGCTACACCTTC. Residues: CASTPGGDGYTF.

This rearrangement joins TRBV6-5 to TRBJ1-1; 7 bases are a match to TRBD1. With V trimmed by 2 bases and J by 11 bases, 11 bases remained unmatched. The CDR3 runs 14 residues. CDR1 MNHEY and CDR2 SVGAGI come from the germline V gene. CDR3 loop: CASSYAGQPAVAFF. The DNA of the CDR3 is TGTGCCAGCAGTTACGCGGGACAGCCCGCCGTTGCTTTCTTT.

The chain joins TRBV18 to TRBJ1-5; perhaps TRBD1 as D (5 bases). Germline values: CDR1 KGHSH, CDR2 LQKENI. There are 14 residues in the CDR3. Trimming stripped 3 bases from V and 12 bases from J, with 18 bases between. The CDR3 loop reads CASSPIGVPGLQHF. In DNA, the CDR3 is TGTGCCAGCTCACCGATAGGGGTCCCCGGTCTCCAGCATTTT.

The J gene is TRBJ2-3, the V gene TRBV9, with D maybe TRBD2 (6 bases). The CDR3 extends over 17 amino acids. Germline loops: CDR1 SGDLS, CDR2 YYNGEE. Trimming stripped 0 bases from V and 4 bases from J, with 18 bases between. The CDR3 nucleotides read TGTGCCAGCAGCGTAGCGGTCTCACGGGGAGGTGCAGATACGCAGTATTTT. It translates to CASSVAVSRGGADTQYF.

CDR3 nucleotide sequence: TGTGCTAGTGGTTTGGTACGGCACAGGGGCTCTGGAAACACCATATATTTT. This gives the protein CASGLVRHRGSGNTIYF. The chain joins TRBV12-5 to TRBJ1-3; 7 nucleotides match TRBD1. The germline V gene encodes CDR1 LGHNT and CDR2 FRNRAP. The length of the CDR3 is 17 residues. Losses at the gene ends were 0 bases for V and 0 bases for J; bases not matched to a gene: 5.

This chain uses TRBV4-1 with TRBJ1-2; D gene unclear. Germline values: CDR1 MGHRA, CDR2 YSYEKL. This CDR3 has 16 residues. Deletions cut 1 base from V and 2 bases from J, with 14 bases between. CDR3 in amino acids: CASSQGLASLNYGYTF. The CDR3 nucleotides are TGCGCCAGCAGCCAAGGGCTGGCTAGCCTGAACTATGGCTACACCTTC.

This clone has a count of ten or more. The V and J genes are TRBV5-4 and TRBJ2-7; possibly TRBD2 for D (5 bases). Germline CDR1 and CDR2: SGHNT and YYREEE (reference sequence). The V gene lost 1 base and the J gene lost 7 bases, with 12 bases spanning the gap. This CDR3 comprises 13 residues. The CDR3 sequence is CASSLNARREQYF. DNA of the CDR3: TGTGCCAGCAGCTTGAACGCGCGGAGGGAGCAGTACTTC.

The CDR3: CASSRNSGGHQETQYF. In DNA, the CDR3 is TGTGCCAGCAGCAGAAATAGCGGGGGCCACCAAGAGACCCAGTACTTC. The gene calls are TRBV3-1 (or the pseudogene TRBV3-2) and TRBJ2-5, with TRBD2 matching over 9 bases. Germline values: CDR1 LGHDT, CDR2 YNNKEL (reference sequence). The CDR3 contains 16 residues. J lost 0 bases, V lost 5 bases, and 7 bases had no gene match.

The CDR3 DNA follows: TGTGCCAGCAGCCGTCAGAATAGGTTCGAAGGGGCAGGAGAAAAACTGTTTTTT. This gives the protein CASSRQNRFEGAGEKLFF. The chain employs TRBV7-2 and TRBJ1-4; D perhaps matches TRBD1 (5 bases). CDR1 is SGHTA and CDR2 is FQGNSA in the germline V gene. V lost 5 bases and J lost 8, with 27 bases in between. The CDR3 length is 18 residues. Full variable domain (outside the CDR3, taken from reference TRBV7-2 and TRBJ1-4): GAGVSQSPSNKVTEKGKDVELRCDPISGHTALYWYRQSLGQGLEFLIYFQGNSAPDKSGLPSDRFSAERTGGSVSTLTIQRTQQEDSAVYLCASSRQNRFEGAGEKLFFGSGTQLSVL.

The CDR3 DNA follows: TGCGCCAGCAGCCACCCCCCGAACAGGGGGGAAAACTACGAGCAGTACTTC. Its protein is CASSHPPNRGENYEQYF. The rearrangement uses TRBV4-1 and TRBJ2-7; 8 bases are shared with TRBD1. CDR1 MGHRA and CDR2 YSYEKL come from the germline V gene. With V trimmed by 3 bases and J by 3 bases, 13 bases remained unmatched. CDR3 size: 17 residues.

The V call is TRBV6-5, the J call TRBJ2-3, with 7 bases aligning to TRBD2. The V gene end was trimmed by 5 bases and the J gene end by 3 bases; junction bases not matched to a gene: 5. There are 14 residues in the CDR3. CDR1 and CDR2 from the germline V gene are MNHEY and SVGAGI. CDR3 in amino acids: CASSLRGGTDTQYF. The CDR3 region has the DNA TGTGCCAGCAGTCTAAGGGGAGGGACAGATACGCAGTATTTT.

The genes are TRBV5-6 and TRBJ1-1, with D maybe TRBD1 (6 bases). Germline assignment: CDR1 SGHDT and CDR2 YYEEEE. The CDR3 extends over 13 amino acids. The V and J ends lost 0 bases and 11 bases respectively, with 14 bases between them. DNA of the CDR3: TGTGCCAGCAGCTTGGGTCAGGGGATGGAGGCTTTCTTT. Residues: CASSLGQGMEAFF. The complete variable domain, with remaining parts taken from reference TRBV5-6 and TRBJ1-1, reads DAGVTQSPTHLIKTRGQQVTLRCSPKSGHDTVSWYQQALGQGPQFIFQYYEEEERQRGNFPDRFSGHQFPNYSSELNVNALLLGDSALYLCASSLGQGMEAFFGQGTRLTVV.

The gene calls are TRBV12-3 or TRBV12-4 and TRBJ1-6; a possible D gene is TRBD1 (5 bases). Trimming pared 7 bases from V and 10 bases from J, leaving 14 bases between. This CDR3 region has 13 residues. The CDR3 DNA sequence: TGTGCCAGCAAGCGGGGGATAGGCTCACCCCTCCACTTT. Translation gives CASKRGIGSPLHF.